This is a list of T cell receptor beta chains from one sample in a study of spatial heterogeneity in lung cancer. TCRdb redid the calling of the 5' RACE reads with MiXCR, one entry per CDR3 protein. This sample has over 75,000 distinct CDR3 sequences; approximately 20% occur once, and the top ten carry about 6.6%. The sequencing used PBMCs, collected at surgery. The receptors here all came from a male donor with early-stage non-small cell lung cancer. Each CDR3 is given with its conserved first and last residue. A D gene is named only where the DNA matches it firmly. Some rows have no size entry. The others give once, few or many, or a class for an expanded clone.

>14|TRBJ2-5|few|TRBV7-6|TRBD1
TGTGCCAGCAGCTCCCGGACAGGGCAAGAGACCCAGTACTTC
CASSSRTGQETQYF
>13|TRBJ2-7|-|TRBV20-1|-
TGCAGTGCTAGTGGGGACAAGCCCTACGAGCAGTACTTC
CSASGDKPYEQYF
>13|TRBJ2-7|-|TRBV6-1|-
TGTGCCAGCAGTGAAAGGGACATCTACGAGCAGTACTTC
CASSERDIYEQYF
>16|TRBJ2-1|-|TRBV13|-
TGTGCCAGCAGCTTTTTTGTGGGAGTTGGGTACAATGAGCAGTTCTTC
CASSFFVGVGYNEQFF
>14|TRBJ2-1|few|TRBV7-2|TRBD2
TGTGCCAGCAGCACGGGACTACTTTACAATGAGCAGTTCTTC
CASSTGLLYNEQFF
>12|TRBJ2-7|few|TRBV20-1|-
TGCAGTGCTAGTTGGGGGGTCTACGAGCAGTACTTC
CSASWGVYEQYF
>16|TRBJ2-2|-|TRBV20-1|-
TGCAGTGCTAGACCCCGGGGGATGGGGCCCACCGGGGAGCTGTTTTTT
CSARPRGMGPTGELFF
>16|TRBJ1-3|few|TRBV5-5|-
TGTGCCAGCAGCTTGGGCCCAGTCCAGGCTGGAAACACCATATATTTT
CASSLGPVQAGNTIYF
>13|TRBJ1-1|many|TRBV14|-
TGTGCCAGCAGCCAAGATGGGGGCATTGAAGCTTTCTTT
CASSQDGGIEAFF
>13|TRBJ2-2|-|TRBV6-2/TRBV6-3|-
TGTGCCAGCATCCAGCGGAACACCGGGGAGCTGTTTTTT
CASIQRNTGELFF
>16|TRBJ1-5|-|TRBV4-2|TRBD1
TGTGCCAGCAGCCAAGAAGGGGGCAGAAACAATCAGCCCCAGCATTTT
CASSQEGGRNNQPQHF
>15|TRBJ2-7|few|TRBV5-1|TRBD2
TGCGCCAGCAGCCAGCATGGAGCGGGATCGAACGAGCAGTACTTC
CASSQHGAGSNEQYF
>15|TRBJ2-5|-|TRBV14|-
TGTGCCAGCAGCCTTCGCAGGGGCGAGTCGGAGACCCAGTACTTC
CASSLRRGESETQYF
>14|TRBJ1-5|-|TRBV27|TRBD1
TGTGCCAGCAGGGGGACAGGGGGCAGTCGGCCCCAGCATTTT
CASRGTGGSRPQHF
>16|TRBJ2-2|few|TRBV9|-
TGTGCCAGCAGCGCAGGGGTCTGGTCAAACACCGGGGAGCTGTTTTTT
CASSAGVWSNTGELFF
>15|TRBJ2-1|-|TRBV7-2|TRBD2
TGTGCCAGCAGCTTATACGGGGGGTCCTACAATGAGCAGTTCTTC
CASSLYGGSYNEQFF
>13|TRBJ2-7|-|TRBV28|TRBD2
TGTGCCTTAGCGGGAGGGGGCTCCTACGAGCAGTACTTC
CALAGGGSYEQYF
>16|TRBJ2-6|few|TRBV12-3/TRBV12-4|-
TGTGCCAGCAGCCGGGGACCGACCTCTGGGGCCAACGTCCTGACTTTC
CASSRGPTSGANVLTF
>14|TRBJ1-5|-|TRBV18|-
TGTGCCAGCTCACCCGTCTTTGTGGAACAGCCCCAGCATTTT
CASSPVFVEQPQHF
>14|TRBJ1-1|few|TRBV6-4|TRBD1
TGTGCCAGCAGTTGGACAGGGCGGGACACTGAAGCTTTCTTT
CASSWTGRDTEAFF
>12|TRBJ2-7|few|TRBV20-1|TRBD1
TGCAGTACAACAGGGGACTCCTACGAGCAGTACTTC
CSTTGDSYEQYF
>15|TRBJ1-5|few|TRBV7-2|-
TGTGCCAGCAGCTTACGGGGGCCTGGGAATCAGCCCCAGCATTTT
CASSLRGPGNQPQHF
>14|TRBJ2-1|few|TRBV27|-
TGTGCCAGCAGTTTAGGGGGGCCGAGGAATGAGCAGTTCTTC
CASSLGGPRNEQFF
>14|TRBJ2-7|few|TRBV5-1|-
TGCGCCAGCAGCCTGTCGAGCCCCGGCTACGAGCAGTACTTC
CASSLSSPGYEQYF
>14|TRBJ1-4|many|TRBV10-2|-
TGCGCCAGCAGAAGAGGGACCTTAGGGGAAAAACTGTTTTTT
CASRRGTLGEKLFF
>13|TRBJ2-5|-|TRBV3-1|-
TGTGCCAGCAGCCAAGTGGGAGGAGAGACCCAGTACTTC
CASSQVGGETQYF
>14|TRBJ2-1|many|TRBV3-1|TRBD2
TGTGCCAGCAGCCAAGGGACTAGCGGTAATGAGCAGTTCTTC
CASSQGTSGNEQFF
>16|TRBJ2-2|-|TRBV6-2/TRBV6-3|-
TGTGCCAGCAGTTACAGCGGGACACCCCTTGCCGGGGAGCTGTTTTTT
CASSYSGTPLAGELFF
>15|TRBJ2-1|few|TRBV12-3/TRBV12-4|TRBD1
TGTGCCAGCAGCCTAGGACAGGGCCTCGGCAATGAGCAGTTCTTC
CASSLGQGLGNEQFF
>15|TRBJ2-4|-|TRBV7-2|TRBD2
TGTGCCAGCAGCCCTCGGATAAGCGGGATGGGCATTCAGTACTTC
CASSPRISGMGIQYF
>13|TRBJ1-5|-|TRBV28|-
TGTGCCAGCACCACAGACGGAAGTCAGCCCCAGCATTTT
CASTTDGSQPQHF
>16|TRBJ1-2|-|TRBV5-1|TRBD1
TGCGCCAGCAGCTTGAGTGGGACAGGGACCGCTTATGGCTACACCTTC
CASSLSGTGTAYGYTF
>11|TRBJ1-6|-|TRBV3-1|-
TGTGCCAGCAGAACGTGGTCACCCCTCCACTTT
CASRTWSPLHF
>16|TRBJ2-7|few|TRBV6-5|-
TGTGCCAGCAGTTACTCCCGCCGGGCAGGGGCCTACGAGCAGTACTTC
CASSYSRRAGAYEQYF
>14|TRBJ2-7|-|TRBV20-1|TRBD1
TGCAGTGCCCATGTGGCACAGGGGGCAGACGAGCAGTACTTC
CSAHVAQGADEQYF
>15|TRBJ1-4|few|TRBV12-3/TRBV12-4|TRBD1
TGTGCCAGCACCCCTGAAGACAGGGGGAATGAAAAACTGTTTTTT
CASTPEDRGNEKLFF
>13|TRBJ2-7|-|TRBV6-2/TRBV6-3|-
TGTGCCAGCAGTTACGAGGATGCGGGCGAGCAGTACTTC
CASSYEDAGEQYF
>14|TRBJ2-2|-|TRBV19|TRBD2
TGTGCCAGTAGTTTTAGCGGGGGGACCGGGGAGCTGTTTTTT
CASSFSGGTGELFF
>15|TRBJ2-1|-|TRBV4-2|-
TGTGCCAGCAGCCAAGGGCGGGGTCCATACAATGAGCAGTTCTTC
CASSQGRGPYNEQFF
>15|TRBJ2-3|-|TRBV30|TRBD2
TGTGCCTGGAGTGTAGCGGGAGCGGGGACAGATACGCAGTATTTT
CAWSVAGAGTDTQYF
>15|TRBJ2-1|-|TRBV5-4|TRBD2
TGTGCCAGCAGCTCCAGACTAGCGGGAGAGGGTGAGCAGTTCTTC
CASSSRLAGEGEQFF
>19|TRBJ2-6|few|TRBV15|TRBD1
TGTGCCACCAGCAGAGGTCGTCCCGGGACAGGCGCCGGGGCCAACGTCCTGACTTTC
CATSRGRPGTGAGANVLTF
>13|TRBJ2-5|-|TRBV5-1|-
TGCGCCAGCAGCTTGGCCTTGCAAGAGACCCAGTACTTC
CASSLALQETQYF
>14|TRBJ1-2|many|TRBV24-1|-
TGTGCCACCAGTGATCAAAGTAAGGACTATGGCTACACCTTC
CATSDQSKDYGYTF
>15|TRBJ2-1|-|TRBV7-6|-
TGTGCCAGCAGTACTCCCCCAGGCGCCTACAATGAGCAGTTCTTC
CASSTPPGAYNEQFF
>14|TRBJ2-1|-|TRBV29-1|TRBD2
TGCAGCGTCGCGATCGGGGGGGGACACAGTGAGCAGTTCTTC
CSVAIGGGHSEQFF
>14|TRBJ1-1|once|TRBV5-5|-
TGTGCCAGCAGCTGGGGGGTGGCGGACACTGAAGCTTTCTTT
CASSWGVADTEAFF
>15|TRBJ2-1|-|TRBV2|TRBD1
TGTGCCAGCAGTGAGAGGGGACAGAACTACAATGAGCAGTTCTTC
CASSERGQNYNEQFF
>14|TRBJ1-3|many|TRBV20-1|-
TGCAGTGCTCCCGACAAGAGCTCTGGAAACACCATATATTTT
CSAPDKSSGNTIYF
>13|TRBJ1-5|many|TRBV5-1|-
TGCGCCAGCAGCATGGGGGGCAATCAGCCCCAGCATTTT
CASSMGGNQPQHF
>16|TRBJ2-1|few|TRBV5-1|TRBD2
TGCGCCAGCAGCGCGGCCGGGACTAGTCTAATTTATGAGCAGTTCTTC
CASSAAGTSLIYEQFF
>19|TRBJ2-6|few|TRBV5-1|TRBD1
TGCGCCAGCAGCGGAGGACAGGGGCTTGTATCACCTGGGGCCAACGTCCTGACTTTC
CASSGGQGLVSPGANVLTF
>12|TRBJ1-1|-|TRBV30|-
TGTGCCTGGAGTCTCCGCAACACTGAAGCTTTCTTT
CAWSLRNTEAFF
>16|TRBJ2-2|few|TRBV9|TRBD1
TGTGCCAGCAGCAGAGGTGGGACAGCTTACACCGGGGAGCTGTTTTTT
CASSRGGTAYTGELFF
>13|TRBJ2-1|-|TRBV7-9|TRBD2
TGTGCCAGCAGCCCAGGGCAGGGGACTAGTCAGTTCTTC
CASSPGQGTSQFF
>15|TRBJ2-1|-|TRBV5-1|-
TGCGCCAGCAGCTTGGAAAAGGGGTCCTACAATGAGCAGTTCTTC
CASSLEKGSYNEQFF
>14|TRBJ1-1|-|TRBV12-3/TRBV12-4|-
TGTGCCACCGTCCTACAGGGAACGGGCACTGAAGCTTTCTTT
CATVLQGTGTEAFF
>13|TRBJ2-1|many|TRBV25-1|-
TGTGCCAGCAGTGAGCCTGGGGCAGTTGGGAAGTTCTTC
CASSEPGAVGKFF
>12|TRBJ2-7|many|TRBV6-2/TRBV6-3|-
TGTGCCAGCAGTTCCCTATCCTACGAGCAGTACTTC
CASSSLSYEQYF